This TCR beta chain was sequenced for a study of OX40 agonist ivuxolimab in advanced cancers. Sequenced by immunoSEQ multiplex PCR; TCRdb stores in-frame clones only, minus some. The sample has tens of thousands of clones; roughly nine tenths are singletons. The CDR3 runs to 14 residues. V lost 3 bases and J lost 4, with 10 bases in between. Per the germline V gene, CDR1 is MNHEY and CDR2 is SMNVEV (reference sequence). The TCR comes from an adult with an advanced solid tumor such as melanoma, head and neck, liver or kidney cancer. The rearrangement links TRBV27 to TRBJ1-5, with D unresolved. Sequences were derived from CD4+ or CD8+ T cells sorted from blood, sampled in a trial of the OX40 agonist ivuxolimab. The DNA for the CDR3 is TGTGCCAGCAGTTTGGGAATAGCAAATCAGCCCCAGCATTTT. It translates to CASSLGIANQPQHF.